This T cell receptor (beta chain) was observed in a study of blood T cell repertoires in COVID-19. Study context: The United States, Italy and Spain provided the acute and convalescent COVID-19 samples. The cDNA or gDNA used as material had been derived from T cells, B-cell-depleted T cells, or PBMCs.

Trimming removed 4 bases at V and 5 bases at J, with 15 bases between. CDR3 length: 14 residues. CDR1 and CDR2 from the germline V gene are MDHEN and SYDVKM. Original processing notes: It was from reference gene primer amplification that nucleated cell counts were estimated. Clones were sequenced by immunoSEQ multiplex PCR, and TCRdb holds only the in-frame ones, with some missing. V and J calls and clone size are copied from that table; D and trimming were computed from the DNA. The sample records 40,000 to 55,000 clones, roughly 87% being singletons. The specimen was peripheral blood. The chain links TRBV28 to TRBJ2-7, with D possibly matching TRBD2 (6 bases). This sequence was found in a human donor in a cohort sampled during active COVID-19. CDR3 coding DNA: TGTGCCAGCAGTTCCGGCGGGGTTGAGAACGAGCAGTACTTC. It yields the protein CASSSGGVENEQYF.